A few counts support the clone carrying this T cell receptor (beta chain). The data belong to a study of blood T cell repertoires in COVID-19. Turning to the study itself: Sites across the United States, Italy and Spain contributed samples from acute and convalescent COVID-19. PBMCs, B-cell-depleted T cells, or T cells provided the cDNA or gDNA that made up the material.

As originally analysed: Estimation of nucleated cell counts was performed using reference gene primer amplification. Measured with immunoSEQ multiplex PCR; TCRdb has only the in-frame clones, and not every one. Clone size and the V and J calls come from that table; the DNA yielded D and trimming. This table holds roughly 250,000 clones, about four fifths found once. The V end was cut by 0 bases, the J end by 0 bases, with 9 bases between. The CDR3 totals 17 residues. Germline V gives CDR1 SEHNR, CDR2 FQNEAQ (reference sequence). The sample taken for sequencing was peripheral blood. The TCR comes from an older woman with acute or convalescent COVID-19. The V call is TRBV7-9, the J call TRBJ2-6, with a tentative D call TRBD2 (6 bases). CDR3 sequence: CASSLAGGSSGANVLTF. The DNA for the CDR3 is TGTGCCAGCAGCTTAGCGGGGGGATCCTCTGGGGCCAACGTCCTGACTTTC.